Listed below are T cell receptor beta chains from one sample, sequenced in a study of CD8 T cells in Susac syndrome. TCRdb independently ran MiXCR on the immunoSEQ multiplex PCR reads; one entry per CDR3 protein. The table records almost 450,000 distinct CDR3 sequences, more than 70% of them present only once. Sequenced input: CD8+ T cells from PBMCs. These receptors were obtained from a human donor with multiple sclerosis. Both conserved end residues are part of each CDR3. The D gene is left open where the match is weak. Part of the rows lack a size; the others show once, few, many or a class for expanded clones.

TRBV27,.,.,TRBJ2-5,TGTGCCAGCAGTCACGGGACTGAAGGCCAAGAGACCCAGTACTTC,CASSHGTEGQETQYF
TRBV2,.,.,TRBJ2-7,TGTGCCAGCAGTAGGTGGAGCTCCTACGAGCAGTACTTC,CASSRWSSYEQYF
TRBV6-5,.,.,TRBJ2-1,TGTGCCAGCAGTTACGGCCCAGGCAATGAGCAGTTCTTC,CASSYGPGNEQFF
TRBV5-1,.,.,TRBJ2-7,TGCGCCAGCAGCTTAGCCGGGAGTAATGAGCAGTACTTC,CASSLAGSNEQYF
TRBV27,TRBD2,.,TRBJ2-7,TGTGCCAGCAGTCCCGGGACTAGCGAGCACGAGCAGTACTTC,CASSPGTSEHEQYF
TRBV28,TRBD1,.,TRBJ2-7,TGTGCCAGCAGTTGGGACAGGAGGGAGCAGTACTTC,CASSWDRREQYF
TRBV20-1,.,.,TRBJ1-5,TGCAGTGCTAGAGATTTGGGGGGCGGTAACAATCAGCCCCAGCATTTT,CSARDLGGGNNQPQHF
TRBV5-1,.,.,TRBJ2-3,TGCGCCAGCAGCTTGTATCTAGACAGCACAGATACGCAGTATTTT,CASSLYLDSTDTQYF
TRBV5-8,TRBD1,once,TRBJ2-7,TGTGCCAGCAGCTTCGACAGGGCGTACTTC,CASSFDRAYF
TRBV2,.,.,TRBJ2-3,TGTGCCAGCAGCGACCTAGCAGACGATACGCAGTATTTT,CASSDLADDTQYF
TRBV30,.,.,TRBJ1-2,TGTGCCTGGAGTGTAGGCGGCGTTTATGGCTACACCTTC,CAWSVGGVYGYTF
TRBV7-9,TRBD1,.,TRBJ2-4,TGTGCCAGCAGCTTTTCCGGGACAGGAAAAAACATTCAGTACTTC,CASSFSGTGKNIQYF
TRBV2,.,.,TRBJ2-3,TGTGCCAGCAGGCGAGGAGCTACAGATACGCAGTATTTT,CASRRGATDTQYF
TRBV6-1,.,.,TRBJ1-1,TGTGCCAGCATTCCCAGGTGGGTGGGAAACACTGAAGCTTTCTTT,CASIPRWVGNTEAFF
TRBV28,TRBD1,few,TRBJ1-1,TGTGCCAGCAGTCCGACAGGGGAGGGGAACACTGAAGCTTTCTTT,CASSPTGEGNTEAFF